This T cell receptor beta chain was profiled in a study of blood T cell repertoires in COVID-19 (dated by TCRdb to 2019 to 2021). For the wider study: Samples from collaborators originated in the United States, Italy and Spain and spanned both the acute and convalescent phases of COVID-19. The material from the prospective study consisted of cDNA or gDNA derived from T cells, B-cell-depleted T cells, or PBMCs. The dataset comprised deeply sampled blood TCRbeta repertoires from subjects exposed to, actively infected with, or recovered from COVID-19. The repertoires were released in a freely available public database meant as a resource for research on the immune response to SARS-CoV-2. Samples came from the ongoing ImmuneRACE study (first 160 participants) plus 1,254 subjects from 6 global collaborators. The sample metadata nearly always contained a de-identified subject ID, COVID-19 status, age in years and sex. HLA class I and class II types, where available, came from metadata supplied by the sample provider rather than from assay-based typing. The study at large found these results: The quantity of clinical and demographic metadata differed by source and by participant and was supplied without curation.

V is shortened by 0 bases, J by 5 bases, and the region joining them spans 17 bases. CDR1 is given as SGHRS and CDR2 as YFSETQ, both from the germline V gene. The CDR3, cysteine through phenylalanine, is 17 amino acids long. The sequence is cut down to CDR3 DNA, 51 bases in frame from base 1. Concerning this clone itself: Its antigen remains undetermined. No base-level quality is on record; no much larger clone is a single base apart.

TCRbeta CDR3 regions were amplified from genomic DNA using the immunoSEQ Assay, a bias-controlled multiplex PCR. The authors' pipeline ran thus. Within the assay, amplification of reference gene primers was used to estimate how many nucleated cells each sample contained. To quantify the absolute abundance of each unique TCRbeta CDR3 rearrangement, sequence reads were collapsed and filtered. Productive Simpson clonality was computed per sample as the square root of Simpson's diversity index over productive rearrangements. TCRdb limited this immuneACCESS table to in-frame rearrangements with V and J called. A share of clones is missing; checked studies link under half to unresolved V genes, and the rest is unexplained. D and trimming were read from the DNA, whereas the V and J calls and clone size are those reported in that table. Recorded for this sample are more than 75,000 clones; roughly nine tenths of them occurred a single time. The top ten hold 2.7% of the sample.

In Seattle, one collaborating source enrolled patients while the infection was active and tracked those patients longitudinally over the course of disease. Whole blood was collected in K2EDTA tubes by collaborating institutions according to the institutions' own protocols. Collaborator samples were shipped for TCRbeta analysis as frozen whole blood, isolated PBMCs, or DNA extracted from either sample type. The receptor comes from a man aged 45-65 years with COVID-19, enrolled during active disease. The sequence links TRBV5-1 to TRBJ1-4, with the D gene not clear enough to name. The sequenced sample was peripheral blood. The nucleotide sequence reads as follows: TGCGCCAGCAGCTTGGCCTTTGGAACAGATCGAAATGAAAAACTGTTTTTT. The resulting protein is CASSLAFGTDRNEKLFF.